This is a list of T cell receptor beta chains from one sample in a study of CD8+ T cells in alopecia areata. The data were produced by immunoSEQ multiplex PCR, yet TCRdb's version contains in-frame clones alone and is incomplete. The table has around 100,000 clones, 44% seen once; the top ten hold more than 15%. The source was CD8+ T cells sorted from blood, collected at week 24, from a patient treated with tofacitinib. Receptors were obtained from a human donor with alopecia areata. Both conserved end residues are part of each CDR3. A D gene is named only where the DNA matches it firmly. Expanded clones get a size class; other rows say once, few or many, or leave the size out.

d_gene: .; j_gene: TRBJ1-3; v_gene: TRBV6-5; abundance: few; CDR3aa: CASSGPSHGNTIYF; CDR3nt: TGTGCCAGCAGTGGCCCGTCGCATGGAAACACCATATATTTT
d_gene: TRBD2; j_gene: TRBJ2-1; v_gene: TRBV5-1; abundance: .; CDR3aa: CASSGSGTSGRASNEQFF; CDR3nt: TGCGCCAGCAGCGGGTCCGGGACTAGCGGGAGGGCCTCCAATGAGCAGTTCTTC
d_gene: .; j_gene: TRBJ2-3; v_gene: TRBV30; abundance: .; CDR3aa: CAWSADSLTTDTQYF; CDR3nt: TGTGCCTGGAGTGCGGACAGCTTGACCACAGATACGCAGTATTTT
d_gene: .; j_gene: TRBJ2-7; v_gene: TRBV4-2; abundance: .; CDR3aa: CASRFALGSYEQYF; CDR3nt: TGTGCCAGCAGATTCGCTCTGGGGTCCTACGAGCAGTACTTC
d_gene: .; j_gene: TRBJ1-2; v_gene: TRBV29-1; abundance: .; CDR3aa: CSVPQGTYGYTF; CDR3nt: TGCAGCGTACCTCAGGGGACTTATGGCTACACCTTC
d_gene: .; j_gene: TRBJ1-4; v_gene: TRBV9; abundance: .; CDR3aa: CASSPRQAGDEKLFF; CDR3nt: TGTGCCAGCAGCCCCCGGCAGGCGGGGGATGAAAAACTGTTTTTT
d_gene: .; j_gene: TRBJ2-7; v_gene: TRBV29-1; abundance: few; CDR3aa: CSVQGHEQYF; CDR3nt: TGCAGCGTTCAGGGCCACGAGCAGTACTTC
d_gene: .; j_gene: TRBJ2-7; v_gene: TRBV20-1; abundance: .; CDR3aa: CSAGGFEQYF; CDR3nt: TGCAGTGCTGGGGGTTTCGAGCAGTACTTC
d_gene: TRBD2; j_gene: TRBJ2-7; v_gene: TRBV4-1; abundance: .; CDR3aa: CASSLGLSYEQYF; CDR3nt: TGCGCCAGCAGCCTGGGACTATCCTACGAGCAGTACTTC
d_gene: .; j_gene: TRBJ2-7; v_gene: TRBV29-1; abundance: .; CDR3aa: CSGRDTFSYEQYF; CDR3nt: TGCAGCGGCAGGGATACCTTCTCCTACGAGCAGTACTTC
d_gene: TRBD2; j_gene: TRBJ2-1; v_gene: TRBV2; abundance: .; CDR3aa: CASRVREDRINEQFF; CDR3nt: TGTGCCAGCAGGGTCCGGGAGGACCGGATCAATGAGCAGTTCTTC
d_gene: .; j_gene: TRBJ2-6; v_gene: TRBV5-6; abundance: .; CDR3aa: CASSLQGGANVLTF; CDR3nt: TGTGCCAGCAGCTTGCAGGGTGGGGCCAACGTCCTGACTTTC
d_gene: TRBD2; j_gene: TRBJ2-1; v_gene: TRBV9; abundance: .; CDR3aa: CASSAGIGTSLADEQFF; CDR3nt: TGTGCCAGCAGCGCAGGCATCGGGACTAGCTTAGCAGATGAGCAGTTCTTC
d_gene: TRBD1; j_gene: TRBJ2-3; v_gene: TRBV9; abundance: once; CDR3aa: CASSVSGTGLTDTQYF; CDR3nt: TGTGCCAGCAGCGTGTCCGGGACAGGGCTTACAGATACGCAGTATTTT
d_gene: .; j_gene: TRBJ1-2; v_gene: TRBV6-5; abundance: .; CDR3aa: CASSTRSFYGYTF; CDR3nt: TGTGCCAGCAGTACAAGGAGCTTCTATGGCTACACCTTC
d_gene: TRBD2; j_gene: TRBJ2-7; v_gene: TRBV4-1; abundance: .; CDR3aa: CASSQETAGGRYEQYF; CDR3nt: TGCGCCAGCAGCCAAGAAACTGCGGGAGGGAGGTACGAGCAGTACTTC
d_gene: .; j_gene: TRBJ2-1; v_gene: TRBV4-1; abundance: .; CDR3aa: CASSGGVGQFF; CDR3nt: TGCGCCAGCAGCGGGGGTGTCGGGCAGTTCTTC
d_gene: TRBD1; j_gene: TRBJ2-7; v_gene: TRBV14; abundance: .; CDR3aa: CASSLGTGVYEQYF; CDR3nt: TGTGCCAGCAGCCTCGGGACAGGGGTCTACGAGCAGTACTTC
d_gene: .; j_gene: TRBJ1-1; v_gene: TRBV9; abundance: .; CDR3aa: CASSASSGTEAFF; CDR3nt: TGTGCCAGCAGCGCTAGTTCCGGGACTGAAGCTTTCTTT
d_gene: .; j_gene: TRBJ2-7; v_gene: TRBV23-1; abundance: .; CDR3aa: CASSQSICSSYEQYF; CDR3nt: TGCGCCAGCAGTCAATCGATCTGCAGCTCCTACGAGCAGTACTTC
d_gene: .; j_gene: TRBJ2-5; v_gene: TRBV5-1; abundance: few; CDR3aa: CASSLGVISTYQETQYF; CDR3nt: TGCGCCAGCAGCTTGGGTGTTATTTCAACATACCAAGAGACCCAGTACTTC
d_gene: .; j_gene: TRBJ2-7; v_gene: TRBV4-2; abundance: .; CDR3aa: CASSQVQGQLREQYF; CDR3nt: TGTGCCAGCAGCCAAGTCCAGGGTCAATTACGCGAGCAGTACTTC
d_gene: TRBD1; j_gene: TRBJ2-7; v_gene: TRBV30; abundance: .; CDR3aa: CAWSGQGALYEQYF; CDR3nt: TGTGCCTGGAGTGGCCAGGGGGCATTGTACGAGCAGTACTTC
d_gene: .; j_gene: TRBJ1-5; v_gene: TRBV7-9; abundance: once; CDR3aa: CASSDQGFGQPQHF; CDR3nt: TGTGCCAGCAGTGATCAGGGATTCGGTCAGCCCCAGCATTTT
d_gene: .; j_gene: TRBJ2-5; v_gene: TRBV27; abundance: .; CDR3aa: CASSLYPAQETQYF; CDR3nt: TGTGCCAGCAGTTTATATCCGGCCCAAGAGACCCAGTACTTC
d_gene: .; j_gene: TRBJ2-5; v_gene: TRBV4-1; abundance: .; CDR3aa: CASSQERGGGQETQYF; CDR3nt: TGCGCCAGCAGCCAAGAAAGGGGAGGCGGTCAAGAGACCCAGTACTTC
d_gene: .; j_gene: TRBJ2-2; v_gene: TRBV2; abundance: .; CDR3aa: CASSDTASSRTGELFF; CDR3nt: TGTGCCAGCAGTGACACTGCATCTAGCAGGACCGGGGAGCTGTTTTTT
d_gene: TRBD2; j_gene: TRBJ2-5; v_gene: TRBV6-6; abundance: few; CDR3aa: CASSLGLAGETQYF; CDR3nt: TGTGCCAGCAGCCTGGGACTAGCGGGAGAGACCCAGTACTTC
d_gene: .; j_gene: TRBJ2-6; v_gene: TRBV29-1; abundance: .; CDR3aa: CSVERGAGGANVLTF; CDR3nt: TGCAGCGTTGAACGCGGGGCAGGAGGGGCCAACGTCCTGACTTTC
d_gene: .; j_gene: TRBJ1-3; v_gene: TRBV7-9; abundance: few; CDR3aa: CASSSTDVSGNTIYF; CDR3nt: TGTGCCAGCAGCTCCACGGACGTCTCTGGAAACACCATATATTTT
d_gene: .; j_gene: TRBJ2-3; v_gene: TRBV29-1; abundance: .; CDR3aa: CSVPWDTQYF; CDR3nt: TGCAGCGTCCCCTGGGATACGCAGTATTTT
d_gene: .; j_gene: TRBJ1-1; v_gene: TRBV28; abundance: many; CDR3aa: CASSLGTMNTEAFF; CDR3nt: TGTGCCAGCAGTTTAGGCACCATGAACACTGAAGCTTTCTTT
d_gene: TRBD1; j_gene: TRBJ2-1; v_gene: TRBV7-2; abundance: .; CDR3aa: CASTQGAYNEQFF; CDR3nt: TGTGCCAGCACCCAGGGGGCCTACAATGAGCAGTTCTTC
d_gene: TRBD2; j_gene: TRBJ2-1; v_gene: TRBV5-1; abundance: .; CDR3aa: CASSSPSGGGSYNEQFF; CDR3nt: TGCGCCAGCAGCTCTCCTTCGGGAGGGGGATCCTACAATGAGCAGTTCTTC
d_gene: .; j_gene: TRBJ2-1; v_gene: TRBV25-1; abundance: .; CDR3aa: CASSETSSYNEQFF; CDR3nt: TGTGCCAGCAGTGAAACAAGCTCCTACAATGAGCAGTTCTTC
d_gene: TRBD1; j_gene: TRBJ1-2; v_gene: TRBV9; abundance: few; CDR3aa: CASSAPTGPGPGYTF; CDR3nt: TGTGCCAGCAGCGCACCGACAGGGCCTGGGCCCGGCTACACCTTC
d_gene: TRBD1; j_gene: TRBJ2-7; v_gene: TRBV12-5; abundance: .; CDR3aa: CASGPKGTGSVEQYF; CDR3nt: TGTGCTAGTGGTCCTAAGGGGACAGGGTCGGTCGAGCAGTACTTC
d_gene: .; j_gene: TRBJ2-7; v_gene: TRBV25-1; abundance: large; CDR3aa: CASSGVDRLHEQYF; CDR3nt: TGTGCCAGCAGTGGCGTCGACAGACTCCACGAGCAGTACTTC
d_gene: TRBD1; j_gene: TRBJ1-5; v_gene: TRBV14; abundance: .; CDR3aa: CASSPQGAIQPQHF; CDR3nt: TGTGCCAGCAGCCCTCAGGGGGCTATACAGCCCCAGCATTTT
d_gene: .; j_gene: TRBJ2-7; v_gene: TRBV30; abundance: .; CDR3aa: CAWSRPHPDSYEQYF; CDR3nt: TGTGCCTGGAGTCGTCCTCACCCCGACTCCTACGAGCAGTACTTC
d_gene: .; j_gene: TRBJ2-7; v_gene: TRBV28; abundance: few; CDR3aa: CASARLEQYF; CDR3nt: TGTGCCAGCGCCCGCTTAGAGCAGTACTTC
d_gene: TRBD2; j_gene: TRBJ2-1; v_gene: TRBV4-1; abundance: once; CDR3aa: CASSHTIPGTSESEQFF; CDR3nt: TGCGCCAGCAGCCATACTATCCCCGGGACTAGCGAAAGTGAGCAGTTCTTC
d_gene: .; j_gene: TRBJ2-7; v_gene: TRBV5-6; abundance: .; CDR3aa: CASSSTLDSYEQYF; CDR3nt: TGTGCCAGCAGCTCTACTCTAGACTCCTACGAGCAGTACTTC